The sequence of this TCR beta chain was determined in a study of metastatic and nonmetastatic thyroid tumors. Overall study context: Comparison of repertoires was carried out across blood and tumor or nodule tissue from malignant and benign thyroid patients. Points from the study as a whole: Malignant thyroid tumors reportedly exceeded benign nodules significantly in TCR beta diversity, with the difference appearing in blood and tumor.

All patients were treatment-naive before thyroid surgery. With MiXCR, TCRdb reprocessed the PCR reads. The sample yields 8,000 to 10,000 clones, around 20% seen once. This clone was seen more than once but under ten times. Its antigen is undetermined. The germline V and J ends were trimmed by 0 bases and 5 bases, with 12 bases remaining between them. This CDR3 is built from 14 residues. Germline CDR1 SGHRS, CDR2 YFSETQ. Sequencing was performed on adjacent normal tissue. The chain uses TRBV5-1 and TRBJ2-7; D may be TRBD1 (7 bases). This sequence was found in a female donor with papillary thyroid cancer or a benign thyroid nodule (not recorded which). Some clones in this sample may be carry-over from other donors' samples. The CDR3 sequence is CASSLVSRGDEQYF. For the CDR3, the DNA is TGCGCCAGCAGCTTGGTGAGCAGGGGGGACGAGCAGTACTTC.